The 6 T cell receptor beta chains in this list originate from one sample, sequenced in a study of blood T cell repertoires in COVID-19. Measured with immunoSEQ multiplex PCR; TCRdb has only the in-frame clones, and not every one. Counted here are some 250,000 clones, 70% to 90% occurring once; the ten biggest clones make up under 0.95%. The sample consisted of peripheral blood. These TCRs come from a woman aged 30 to 39 with acute or convalescent COVID-19.

The V and J genes are TRBV24-1 and TRBJ2-1, with 10 bases that match TRBD2. The V and J ends lost 2 bases and 7 bases, in that order; junction bases with no gene match: 7. Germline V gene data show CDR1 as KGHDR and CDR2 as SFDVKD. The CDR3 length is 16 residues. CDR3 in DNA: TGTGCCACCAGTGATTCGGCTAGCGGGAGACTGAATGAGCAGTTCTTC. Translating it yields CATSDSASGRLNEQFF.

The chain is built from TRBV21-1 and TRBJ1-1; the D segment call TRBD1 is taken from the table without a DNA check. TRBV21-1 is a known pseudogene. CDR3 length: 15 residues. The CDR3 DNA reads as TGTGCCAGCAGCAAAGAGTGGCAGGGCTTACCTGAAGCTTTCTTT. Residues: CASSKEWQGLPEAFF.

CDR3 amino acids: CASSPIRAVPNEQFF. As DNA, the CDR3 is TGTGCCAGCAGCCCGATTAGAGCCGTACCAAATGAGCAGTTCTTC. The gene calls are TRBV27 and TRBJ2-1; D unclear. The CDR3 runs to 15 residues. V was pared by 6 bases and J by 7 bases, with 19 bases between. Germline CDR1 reads MNHEY; CDR2 reads SMNVEV (reference sequence).

J is TRBJ2-3 and V is TRBV5-4; D not certain. V was clipped by 0 bases and J by 1 base, with 9 bases between them. Germline lookup yields CDR1 SGHNT and CDR2 YYREEE (reference sequence). The CDR3 is 15 residues long. The CDR3: CASSLAELGTDTQYF. CDR3 DNA: TGTGCCAGCAGCTTGGCTGAGCTAGGCACAGATACGCAGTATTTT.

This chain connects TRBV5-8 to TRBJ2-2; 8 bases line up with TRBD2. Germline CDR1 is SGHTS and CDR2 is YDEGEE. The CDR3 covers 16 residues. J lost 1 base, V lost 4 bases, and 6 bases had no gene match. The CDR3 DNA follows: TGTGCCAGCAGCCTTACTAGCGGAGTGAACACCGGGGAGCTGTTTTTT. This translates into CASSLTSGVNTGELFF.

Only one count was recorded for this clone. This chain connects TRBV2 to TRBJ2-7; D perhaps matches TRBD1 (5 bases). V lost 7 bases and J lost 3, with 13 bases in between. CDR3 size: 13 residues. The V gene's germline CDR1 is SNHLY and CDR2 FYNNEI. The CDR3 loop reads CASKQDGDYEQYF. In DNA form, the CDR3 reads TGTGCCAGCAAACAGGACGGAGACTACGAGCAGTACTTC.